The T cell receptor beta chain described here comes from a study of human T cells and chemical hapten exposure. This clonotype was recorded at least ten times. This CDR3 region has 16 residues. The germline CDR1 and CDR2 sequences are MGHRA and YSYEKL. V was shortened by 5 bases and J by 4 bases, with 17 bases between the two germline ends. Via MiXCR, TCRdb re-called the RACE reads, giving one row per CDR3 protein. This table has tens of thousands of distinct CDR3 sequences, approximately 11% appearing once. Time point here: pre-sensitization, week 0. Indicated treatment: therapeutic diphenylcyclopropenone sensitization with weekly scalp DPC.

The J gene is TRBJ1-4, the V gene TRBV4-1, with D maybe TRBD1 (5 bases). The receptor comes from a woman aged 35 to 49 with alopecia areata. Some clones in this sample may be carry-over from other donors' samples. Sequencing used whole blood, obtained in connection with sensitization to the hapten diphenylcyclopropenone (DPC). CDR3 protein: CASSSPSGTLNEKLFF. CDR3 DNA: TGCGCCAGCAGCTCGCCCTCCGGGACTCTTAATGAAAAACTGTTTTTT.